The sequence of this TCR beta chain was determined in a study of blood T cell repertoires in COVID-19. V was pared by 0 bases and J by 7 bases, with 25 bases between. Germline V lookup: CDR1 SGHRS, CDR2 YFSETQ. The CDR3 is 18 residues long. Original data processing: Reference gene primer amplification yielded estimated nucleated cell counts. This table comes from immunoSEQ multiplex PCR, and its TCRdb copy is limited to in-frame clones, with some not included. V and J calls and clone size are as listed in that table; D and trimming were resolved from the DNA. This table has about 210,000 clones, around 85% appearing once.

The sequence came from a man aged 40-55 years with acute or convalescent COVID-19. What was sequenced was peripheral blood. The chain carries TRBV5-1 and TRBJ1-1; perhaps TRBD1 as D (5 bases). The chain's CDR3 is CASSLAGAGYPNRGEAFF. The CDR3 DNA reads TGCGCCAGCAGCTTGGCCGGAGCAGGGTATCCTAACCGTGGTGAAGCTTTCTTT.